The clone carrying this T cell receptor beta chain was seen repeatedly, ten times or more. Its target is unknown. This specimen belongs to a study of CD8 T cells in ankylosing spondylitis. General study results and limits: According to the report, clones linked to the disease were significantly enriched in matched synovial fluid samples taken from ankylosing spondylitis patients. Ankylosing spondylitis blood appeared to carry a characteristic TCR beta motif of roughly 8 highly homologous variants. Those disease-linked clones were CD8+; they were also relatively rare in peripheral blood.

TCR beta libraries were made by quantitative 5'-RACE with molecular barcodes. TCRdb re-derived calls from the 5' RACE reads in MiXCR, one entry per CDR3 protein. The table has 7,000 to 8,500 distinct CDR3 sequences, over 7.5% seen once. This TCR was sampled from a male donor with ankylosing spondylitis or in good health (not recorded which). Sequences were obtained from blood, either unsorted or a sorted T cell fraction (not recorded which).

CDR3 sequence reads: CASSVDSDENFYGYTF. The CDR3 DNA sequence: TGTGCCAGCAGCGTCGACAGTGACGAGAATTTTTATGGCTACACCTTC. This rearrangement joins TRBV9 to TRBJ1-2, with D possibly being TRBD1 (5 bases). Trimming removed 2 bases from V and 5 bases from J, with 19 bases in between. Per germline, CDR1 SGDLS and CDR2 YYNGEE. CDR3 length: 16 amino acids.